This passage covers 25 T cell receptor beta chains from one sample sequenced in a study of identical twins. TCRdb reprocessed the 5' RACE reads with MiXCR, giving one entry per CDR3 protein. Of approximately 220,000 distinct CDR3 sequences listed, approximately 7.3% are singletons. The data also belong to a second study, concerning yellow fever vaccine responses in identical twins.

The sequenced sample consisted of CD8+ T cells sorted from blood. The origin of the receptors is a woman younger than 30 in good health.

This clonotype has ten or more counts. This rearrangement joins TRBV29-1 to TRBJ2-3, with TRBD2 matching 9 bases. Germline assignment: CDR1 SQVTM and CDR2 ANQGSEA. V shed 1 base and J 2 bases; nucleotides not matched to a gene: 7. The CDR3 consists of 16 residues. CDR3 nucleotides: TGCAGCGTTGAAGGTCGGCTAGCGGGATACACAGATACGCAGTATTTT. This gives the protein CSVEGRLAGYTDTQYF.

The genes are TRBV24-1 and TRBJ1-5; D gene unclear. The V end lost 7 bases, the J end lost 8 bases, and 8 bases lay between the germline ends. Germline V gene lookup returns CDR1 KGHDR and CDR2 SFDVKD. The CDR3 length is 11 residues. CDR3 residues: CATRIVEPQHF. The CDR3 nucleotides are TGTGCCACCAGAATCGTGGAGCCCCAGCATTTT.

This clonotype was counted at least ten times. The chain couples TRBV27 to TRBJ2-3; tentative D call: TRBD1 (6 bases). The germline V and J ends were trimmed by 10 bases and 4 bases, with 12 bases remaining between them. The CDR3 runs to 12 residues. From germline, CDR1 is MNHEY and CDR2 SMNVEV (reference sequence). CDR3 sequence reads: CAIRDRSDTQYF. The CDR3 nucleotides read TGTGCCATCAGAGACAGGTCAGATACGCAGTATTTT.

The table lists this clonotype with many counts. The V call is TRBV7-6, the J call TRBJ2-3, with D unresolved. There are 12 residues in the CDR3. CDR1 and CDR2 from the germline V gene are SGHVS and FNYEAQ. The germline V and J ends were trimmed by 5 bases and 0 bases, with 3 bases remaining between them. The CDR3 sequence is CASSDSTDTQYF. Here the CDR3 DNA reads TGTGCCAGCAGCGACAGCACAGATACGCAGTATTTT.

The chain uses TRBV20-1 and TRBJ1-1; tentatively, D is TRBD1 (5 bases). The CDR3 consists of 15 residues. Germline V gene sequence: CDR1 DFQATT, CDR2 SNEGSKA (reference sequence). Deletions cut 5 bases from V and 1 base from J, with 17 bases between. CDR3 residues: CSAPTSGTENTEAFF. CDR3 bases: TGCAGTGCTCCGACCTCCGGGACGGAGAACACTGAAGCTTTCTTT.

In nucleotides, the CDR3 is TGTGCCATCGGACCCGGGGAGTACGATGAGCAGTTCTTC. Protein: CAIGPGEYDEQFF. The chain recombines TRBV10-3 with TRBJ2-1, with D maybe TRBD2 (5 bases). The germline CDR1 and CDR2 sequences are ENHRY and SYGVKD. The V end lost 8 bases, the J end lost 8 bases, and 16 bases lay between the germline ends. The CDR3 is 13 residues long.

This chain joins TRBV6-1 and TRBJ2-7; 8 bases are a match to TRBD2. Losses at the gene ends were 2 bases for V and 3 bases for J; bases not matched to a gene: 3. The CDR3 runs 14 residues. From germline, CDR1 is MNHNS and CDR2 SASEGT. The DNA for the CDR3 is TGTGCCAGCAGTGAAATAGCGGGGAACTACGAGCAGTACTTC. This translates into CASSEIAGNYEQYF.

This clonotype was observed many times. This rearrangement joins TRBV5-1 to TRBJ1-2; a possible D gene is TRBD1 (6 bases). The CDR3 is made up of 15 amino acids. Trimming removed 0 bases at V and 3 bases at J, with 12 bases between. The germline gives CDR1 SGHRS, CDR2 YFSETQ. The CDR3 DNA reads as TGCGCCAGCAGCTTGGACAGGGATCGTGACTATGGCTACACCTTC. This encodes CASSLDRDRDYGYTF.

This clonotype has just a few counts. The rearrangement uses TRBV12-3 or TRBV12-4 and TRBJ1-6; D may be TRBD1 (5 bases). The germline V and J ends were trimmed by 6 bases and 6 bases, with 12 bases remaining between them. This CDR3 region has 14 residues. The CDR3 DNA sequence: TGTGCCAGCAGCACCAACGGGGCTAATTCACCCCTCCACTTT. As protein: CASSTNGANSPLHF.

This clonotype was recorded a few times. The rearrangement links TRBV29-1 to TRBJ2-7; 8 nucleotides agree with TRBD2. The CDR3 sequence is 12 residues long. V gave up 3 bases and J gave up 2 bases; unmatched junction bases: 0. Germline V gene data show CDR1 as SQVTM and CDR2 as ANQGSEA. The CDR3 loop reads CSVDGGAYEQYF. Written as DNA, the CDR3 is TGCAGCGTTGACGGGGGGGCCTACGAGCAGTACTTC.

The table lists this clonotype with a few counts. The V and J genes are TRBV27 and TRBJ2-7; 7 nucleotides align to TRBD1. Trimming took 5 bases from V and 4 from J; bases not matched to a gene: 14. This CDR3 is built from 16 residues. The germline V gene has CDR1 MNHEY and CDR2 SMNVEV (reference sequence). The CDR3: CASSPGWRQGRYEQYF. CDR3 coding DNA: TGTGCCAGCAGTCCGGGATGGAGACAGGGTCGATACGAGCAGTACTTC.

This clonotype showed up just a few times. The gene calls are TRBV20-1 and TRBJ1-2; D unclear. The V and J ends lost 0 bases and 8 bases respectively, with 16 bases between them. Germline CDR1 and CDR2: DFQATT and SNEGSKA (reference sequence). This CDR3 spans 14 amino acids. CDR3 bases: TGCAGTGCTAGAGAGGGGTGGCAGTCGAAGGGCTACACCTTC. This sequence encodes CSAREGWQSKGYTF.

The chain carries TRBV28 and TRBJ2-7; 9 bases align to TRBD2. The CDR3 spans 15 residues. The V gene end was trimmed by 8 bases and the J gene end by 5 bases; junction bases not matched to a gene: 13. CDR1 is MDHEN, CDR2 SYDVKM, per germline. The CDR3 DNA reads as TGTGCCAGCCGTCCCCAGGGACTAGCAGACCACGAGCAGTACTTC. Its translation is CASRPQGLADHEQYF.

This clonotype was seen more than once but under ten times. The chain uses TRBV6-1 and TRBJ2-3; 12 bases are shared with TRBD2. CDR3 length: 16 residues. Germline V gene data show CDR1 as MNHNS and CDR2 as SASEGT. With 2 bases clipped from V and 4 bases from J, the junction kept 4 bases outside the gene matches. The CDR3 bases are TGTGCCAGCAGTGAACTAGCGGGAGGGCCCCCAGATACGCAGTATTTT. Protein product: CASSELAGGPPDTQYF.

V gene TRBV12-5 combines with J gene TRBJ2-1, with TRBD2 matching 8 bases. This CDR3 spans 14 amino acids. Germline-derived CDR1 and CDR2 are LGHNT and FRNRAP. J was trimmed by 5 bases and V by 7 bases; bases with no gene match: 7. The CDR3 protein is CASVLSGRDNEQFF. CDR3 DNA: TGTGCTAGTGTTCTCAGCGGGAGAGACAATGAGCAGTTCTTC.

The CDR3 here is CASSLWLLDTQYF. The CDR3 DNA is TGTGCCAGCAGCTTATGGTTACTAGACACGCAGTATTTT. The chain couples TRBV7-2 to TRBJ2-3, with D tentatively TRBD2 (5 bases). From germline, CDR1 is SGHTA and CDR2 FQGNSA. Deletions cut 2 bases from V and 9 bases from J, with 12 bases between. The CDR3 length is 13 residues. Supplemented by reference TRBV7-2 and TRBJ2-3, the full variable domain reads GAGVSQSPSNKVTEKGKDVELRCDPISGHTALYWYRQSLGQGLEFLIYFQGNSAPDKSGLPSDRFSAERTGGSVSTLTIQRTQQEDSAVYLCASSLWLLDTQYFGPGTRLTVL.

This clonotype was seen ten or more times. This chain links TRBV12-3 or TRBV12-4 with TRBJ2-2, with D perhaps matching TRBD1 (6 bases). The CDR3 runs 13 residues. The V and J ends lost 6 bases and 6 bases respectively, with 11 bases between them. CDR3 loop: CASSTQGAGELFF. The CDR3 bases are TGTGCCAGCAGCACACAGGGCGCCGGGGAGCTGTTTTTT.

The J gene is TRBJ1-2, the V gene TRBV7-2, with D uncertain. Germline-derived CDR1 and CDR2 are SGHTA and FQGNSA. CDR3 size: 14 residues. The V end lost 1 base, the J end lost 3 bases, and 9 bases lay between the germline ends. The CDR3 region is CASSLGVGYYGYTF. The CDR3 region has the DNA TGTGCCAGCAGCTTAGGGGTAGGGTACTATGGCTACACCTTC.

This clonotype has only a few counts. The rearrangement uses TRBV20-1 and TRBJ2-2; D remains unclear. The V gene's germline CDR1 is DFQATT and CDR2 SNEGSKA (reference sequence). Trimming stripped 1 base from V and 2 bases from J, with 8 bases between. The CDR3 is 14 amino acids. CDR3 DNA sequence: TGCAGTGCTAGAGTAAGAGAAAACACCGGGGAGCTGTTTTTT. Protein: CSARVRENTGELFF.

This clonotype has a handful of counts. The chain combines TRBV5-8 with TRBJ1-1, with TRBD1 identical over 8 bases. Germline loops: CDR1 SGHTS, CDR2 YDEGEE. The CDR3 extends over 14 amino acids. V trimming: 4 bases; J trimming: 4 bases; junction bases outside the gene matches: 6. The CDR3 DNA is TGTGCCAGCAGCCGTGGACAGGGCGGCACTGAAGCTTTCTTT. This translates into CASSRGQGGTEAFF.

This clonotype was counted between two and nine times. The chain joins TRBV7-9 to TRBJ1-2; a possible D gene is TRBD1 (6 bases). The CDR3 is 15 amino acids. With 1 base removed from V and 8 bases from J, the gap between germline ends came to 17 bases. The germline gives CDR1 SEHNR, CDR2 FQNEAQ (reference sequence). The DNA for the CDR3 is TGTGCCAGCAGCTTAGGGGGGCAGGGGATGAAAGGCTACACCTTC. The encoded protein is CASSLGGQGMKGYTF.

This clonotype was detected only a few times. V is TRBV6-1 and J is TRBJ2-7; D perhaps matches TRBD1 (5 bases). Looked up from germline, CDR1 is MNHNS and CDR2 is SASEGT. Trimming pared 6 bases from V and 4 bases from J, leaving 19 bases between. The CDR3 has 15 amino acids. CDR3 in DNA: TGTGCCAGCAGATCCCTGAGAGACAGCCTTTACGAGCAGTACTTC. This codes for CASRSLRDSLYEQYF.

This clonotype was picked up many times. The chain has TRBV27 and TRBJ2-2; maybe TRBD2 (5 bases). Germline assignment: CDR1 MNHEY and CDR2 SMNVEV (reference sequence). V was cut by 6 bases and J by 6 bases, with 11 bases left in between. This CDR3 is built from 13 residues. The CDR3 bases are TGTGCCAGCAGCCTAACGGGATCCGGGGAGCTGTTTTTT. This sequence encodes CASSLTGSGELFF.

With respect to this clonotype: Just one base apart from a much larger clone, this may be a read error. V is TRBV7-9 and J is TRBJ2-1; tentative D call: TRBD2 (5 bases). The CDR3 contains 12 residues. Germline V lookup: CDR1 SEHNR, CDR2 FQNEAQ (reference sequence). This CDR3 reads CASGLTSEGQFF. CDR3 DNA sequence: TGTGCCAGCGGCTTAACAAGTGAGGGTCAGTTCTTC.

The chain couples TRBV11-2 to TRBJ2-3; 13 nucleotides agree with TRBD2. Trimming took 5 bases from V and 5 from J; bases not matched to a gene: 10. Germline values: CDR1 SGHAT, CDR2 FQNNGV. The CDR3 length is 17 residues. This CDR3 is CASSPKTSGRFEDTQYF. Here the CDR3 DNA reads TGTGCCAGCAGCCCCAAGACTAGCGGGAGGTTTGAAGATACGCAGTATTTT. The variable domain in full, with the rest retrieved from reference TRBV11-2 and TRBJ2-3, is EAGVAQSPRYKIIEKRQSVAFWCNPISGHATLYWYQQILGQGPKLLIQFQNNGVVDDSQLPKDRFSAERLKGVDSTLKIQPAKLEDSAVYLCASSPKTSGRFEDTQYFGPGTRLTVL.